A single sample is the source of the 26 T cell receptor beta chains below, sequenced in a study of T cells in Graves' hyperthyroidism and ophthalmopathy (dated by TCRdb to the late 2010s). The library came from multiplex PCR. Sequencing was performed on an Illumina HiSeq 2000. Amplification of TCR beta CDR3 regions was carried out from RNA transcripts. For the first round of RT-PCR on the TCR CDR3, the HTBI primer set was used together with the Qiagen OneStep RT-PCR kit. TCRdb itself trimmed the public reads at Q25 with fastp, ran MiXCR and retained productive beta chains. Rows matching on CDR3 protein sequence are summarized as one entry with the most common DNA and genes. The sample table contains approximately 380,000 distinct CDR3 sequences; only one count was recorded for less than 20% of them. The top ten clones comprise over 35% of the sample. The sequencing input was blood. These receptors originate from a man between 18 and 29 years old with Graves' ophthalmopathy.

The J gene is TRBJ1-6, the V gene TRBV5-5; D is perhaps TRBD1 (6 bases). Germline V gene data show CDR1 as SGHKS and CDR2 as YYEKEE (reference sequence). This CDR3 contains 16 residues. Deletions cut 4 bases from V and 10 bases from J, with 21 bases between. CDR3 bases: TGTGCCAGCAGCCCTAAATCACAGGGTATAGCGTCACCCCTCCACTTT. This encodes CASSPKSQGIASPLHF. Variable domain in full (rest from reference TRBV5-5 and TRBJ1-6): DAGVTQSPTHLIKTRGQQVTLRCSPISGHKSVSWYQQVLGQGPQFIFQYYEKEERGRGNFPDRFSARQFPNYSSELNVNALLLGDSALYLCASSPKSQGIASPLHFGNGTRLTVT.

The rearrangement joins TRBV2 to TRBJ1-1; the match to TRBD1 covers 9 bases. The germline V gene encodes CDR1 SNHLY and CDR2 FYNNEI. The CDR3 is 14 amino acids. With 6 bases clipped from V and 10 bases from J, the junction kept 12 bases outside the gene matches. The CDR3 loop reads CASSAHRDRDRAFF. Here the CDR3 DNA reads TGTGCCAGCAGCGCCCACCGGGACAGGGATCGAGCTTTCTTT.

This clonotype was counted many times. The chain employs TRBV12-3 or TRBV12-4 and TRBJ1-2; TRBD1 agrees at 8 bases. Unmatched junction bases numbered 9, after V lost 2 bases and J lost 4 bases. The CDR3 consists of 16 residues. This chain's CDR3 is CASSLSADRAVYGYTF. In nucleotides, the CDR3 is TGTGCCAGCAGTTTATCGGCGGACAGGGCAGTCTATGGCTACACCTTC.

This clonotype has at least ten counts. CDR3 sequence (DNA): TGTGCCAGCAGCACCCGGACAGGGGCACGGACCGGGGAGCTGTTTTTT. It codes for CASSTRTGARTGELFF. The chain uses TRBV5-6 and TRBJ2-2, with TRBD1 matching over 9 bases. V gave up 4 bases and J gave up 5 bases; unmatched junction bases: 9. This CDR3 contains 16 residues. The V gene's germline CDR1 is SGHDT and CDR2 YYEEEE.

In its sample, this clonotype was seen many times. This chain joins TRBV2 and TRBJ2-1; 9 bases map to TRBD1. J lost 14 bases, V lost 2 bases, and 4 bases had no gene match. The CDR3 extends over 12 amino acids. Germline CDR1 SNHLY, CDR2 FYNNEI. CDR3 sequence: CASSETGQGKFF. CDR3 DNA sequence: TGTGCCAGCAGTGAAACTGGACAGGGGAAGTTCTTC.

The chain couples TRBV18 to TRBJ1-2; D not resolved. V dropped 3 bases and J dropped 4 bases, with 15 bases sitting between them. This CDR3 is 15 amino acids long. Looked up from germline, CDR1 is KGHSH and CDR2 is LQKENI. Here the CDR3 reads CASSPASGDLYGYTF. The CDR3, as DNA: TGTGCCAGCTCACCCGCGAGCGGAGACCTCTATGGCTACACCTTC.

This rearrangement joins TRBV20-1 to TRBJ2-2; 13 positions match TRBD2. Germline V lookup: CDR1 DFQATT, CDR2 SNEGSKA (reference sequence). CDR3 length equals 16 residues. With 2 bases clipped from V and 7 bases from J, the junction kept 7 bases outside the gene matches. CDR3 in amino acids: CSARTWTSGSHGELFF. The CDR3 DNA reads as TGCAGTGCTAGAACGTGGACTAGCGGGAGCCACGGGGAGCTGTTTTTT.

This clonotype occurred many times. Here the CDR3 reads CASSLGAHYGYTF. For the CDR3, the DNA is TGTGCCAGCAGCTTAGGGGCGCACTATGGCTACACCTTC. The chain couples TRBV7-3 to TRBJ1-2; D possibly corresponds to TRBD1 (5 bases). V gave up 2 bases and J gave up 3 bases, with 7 bases separating them. There are 13 residues in the CDR3. Germline V gene sequence: CDR1 SGHTA, CDR2 FQGTGA.

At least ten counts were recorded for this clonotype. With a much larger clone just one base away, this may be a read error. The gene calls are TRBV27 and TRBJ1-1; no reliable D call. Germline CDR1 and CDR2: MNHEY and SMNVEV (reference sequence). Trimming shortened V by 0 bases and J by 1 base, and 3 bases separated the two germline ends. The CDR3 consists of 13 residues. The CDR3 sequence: CASSLSANTEAFF. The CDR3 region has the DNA TGTGCCAGCAGTTTATCAGCGAACACTGAAGCTTTCTTT.

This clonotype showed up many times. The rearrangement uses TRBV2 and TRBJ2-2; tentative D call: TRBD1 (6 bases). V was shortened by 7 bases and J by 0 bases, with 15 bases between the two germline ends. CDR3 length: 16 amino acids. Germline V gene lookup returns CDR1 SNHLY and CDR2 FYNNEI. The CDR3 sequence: CASKEGQMANTGELFF. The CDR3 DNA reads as TGTGCCAGCAAGGAAGGACAGATGGCGAACACCGGGGAGCTGTTTTTT.

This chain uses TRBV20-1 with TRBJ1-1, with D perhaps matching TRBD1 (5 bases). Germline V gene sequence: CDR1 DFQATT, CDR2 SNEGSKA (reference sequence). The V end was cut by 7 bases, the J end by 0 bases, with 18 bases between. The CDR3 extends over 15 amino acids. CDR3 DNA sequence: TGCAGTGGTAGGGGAGGGGTTTCCATGAACACTGAAGCTTTCTTT. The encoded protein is CSGRGGVSMNTEAFF.

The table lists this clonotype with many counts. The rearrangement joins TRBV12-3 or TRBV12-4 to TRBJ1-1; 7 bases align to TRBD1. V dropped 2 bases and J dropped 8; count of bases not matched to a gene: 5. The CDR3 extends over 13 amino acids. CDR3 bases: TGTGCCAGCAGTTTAAGGGGGCAGGGCGAAGCTTTCTTT. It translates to CASSLRGQGEAFF.

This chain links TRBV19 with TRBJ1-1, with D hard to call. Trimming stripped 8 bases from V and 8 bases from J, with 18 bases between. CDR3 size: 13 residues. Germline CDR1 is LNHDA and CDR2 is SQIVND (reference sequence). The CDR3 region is CASLFAGREEAFF. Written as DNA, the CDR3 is TGTGCCAGTCTCTTTGCCGGACGGGAAGAAGCTTTCTTT.

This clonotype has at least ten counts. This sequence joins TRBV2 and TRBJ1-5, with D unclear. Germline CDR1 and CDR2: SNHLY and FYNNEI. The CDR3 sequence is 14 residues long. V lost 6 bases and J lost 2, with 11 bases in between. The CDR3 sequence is CASRGPFGNQPQHF. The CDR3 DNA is TGTGCCAGCAGAGGTCCCTTCGGCAATCAGCCCCAGCATTTT.

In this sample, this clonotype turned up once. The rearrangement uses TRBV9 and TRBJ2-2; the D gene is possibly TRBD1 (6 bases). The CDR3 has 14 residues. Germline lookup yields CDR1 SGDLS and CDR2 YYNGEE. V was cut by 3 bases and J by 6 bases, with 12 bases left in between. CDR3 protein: CASSATTGSGELFF. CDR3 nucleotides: TGTGCCAGCAGCGCCACAACAGGGTCCGGGGAGCTGTTTTTT.

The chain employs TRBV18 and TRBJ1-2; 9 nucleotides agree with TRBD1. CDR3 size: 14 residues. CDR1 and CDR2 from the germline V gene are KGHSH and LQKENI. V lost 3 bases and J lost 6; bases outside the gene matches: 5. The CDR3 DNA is TGTGCCAGCTCACCGGCCACAGGGGGCAATGGCTACACCTTC. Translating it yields CASSPATGGNGYTF.

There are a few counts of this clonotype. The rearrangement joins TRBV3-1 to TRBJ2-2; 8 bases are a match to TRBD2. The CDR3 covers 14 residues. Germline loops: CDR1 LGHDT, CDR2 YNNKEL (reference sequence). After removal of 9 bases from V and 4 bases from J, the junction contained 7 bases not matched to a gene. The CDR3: CASGTGGGTGELFF. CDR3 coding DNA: TGTGCCAGTGGAACCGGGGGGGGCACCGGGGAGCTGTTTTTT. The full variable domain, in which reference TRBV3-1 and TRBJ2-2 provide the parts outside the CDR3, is DTAVSQTPKYLVTQMGNDKSIKCEQNLGHDTMYWYKQDSKKFLKIMFSYNNKELIINETVPNRFSPKSPDKAHLNLHINSLELGDSAVYFCASGTGGGTGELFFGEGSRLTVL.

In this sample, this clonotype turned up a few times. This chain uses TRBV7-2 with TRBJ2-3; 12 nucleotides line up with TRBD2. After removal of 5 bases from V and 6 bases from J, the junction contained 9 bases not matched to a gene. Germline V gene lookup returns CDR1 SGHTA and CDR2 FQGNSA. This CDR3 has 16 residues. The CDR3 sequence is CASSVSSGGGGDTQYF. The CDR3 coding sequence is TGTGCCAGCAGCGTCTCTAGCGGGGGGGGGGGGGATACGCAGTATTTT.

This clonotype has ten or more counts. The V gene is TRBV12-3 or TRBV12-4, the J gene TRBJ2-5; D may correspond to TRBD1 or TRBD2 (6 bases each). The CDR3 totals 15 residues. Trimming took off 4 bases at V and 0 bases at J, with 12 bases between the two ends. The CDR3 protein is CASSSGGGYQETQYF. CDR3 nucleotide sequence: TGTGCCAGCAGTTCCGGGGGCGGGTACCAAGAGACCCAGTACTTC.

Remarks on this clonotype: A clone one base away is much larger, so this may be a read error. This CDR3 is CASSLDHNRDYLDTEAFF. CDR3 sequence (DNA): TGTGCCAGCAGCTTAGATCATAACAGGGATTATCTGGACACTGAAGCTTTCTTT. The rearrangement links TRBV11-2 to TRBJ1-1; TRBD1 might be the D (6 bases). The CDR3 runs 18 residues. Trimming took off 0 bases at V and 3 bases at J, with 20 bases between the two ends. Germline-derived CDR1 and CDR2 are SGHAT and FQNNGV.

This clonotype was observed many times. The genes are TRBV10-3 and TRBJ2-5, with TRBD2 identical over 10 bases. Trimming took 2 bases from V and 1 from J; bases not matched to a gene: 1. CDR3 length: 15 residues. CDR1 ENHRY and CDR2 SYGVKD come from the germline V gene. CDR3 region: CAISETSGIQETQYF. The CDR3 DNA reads TGTGCCATCAGTGAGACTAGCGGGATCCAAGAGACCCAGTACTTC.

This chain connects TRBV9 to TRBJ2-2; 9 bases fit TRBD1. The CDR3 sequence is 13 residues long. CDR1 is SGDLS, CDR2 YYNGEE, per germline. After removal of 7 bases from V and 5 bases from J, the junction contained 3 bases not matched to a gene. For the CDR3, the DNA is TGTGCCAGCCACAGGGGGCCGACCGGGGAGCTGTTTTTT. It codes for CASHRGPTGELFF.

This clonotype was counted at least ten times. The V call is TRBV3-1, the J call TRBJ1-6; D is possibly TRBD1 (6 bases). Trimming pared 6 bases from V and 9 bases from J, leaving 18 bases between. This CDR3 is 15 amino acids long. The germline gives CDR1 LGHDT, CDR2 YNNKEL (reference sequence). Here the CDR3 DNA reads TGTGCCAGCAGGAGGGGGGAAAGGGGGAGTTCACCCCTCCACTTT. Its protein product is CASRRGERGSSPLHF.

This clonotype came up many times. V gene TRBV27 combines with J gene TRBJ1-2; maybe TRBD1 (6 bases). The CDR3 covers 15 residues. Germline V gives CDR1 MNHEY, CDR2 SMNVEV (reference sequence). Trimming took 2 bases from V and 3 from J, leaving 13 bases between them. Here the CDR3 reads CASSLGGALHYGYTF. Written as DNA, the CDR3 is TGTGCCAGCAGTTTAGGGGGGGCTCTACACTATGGCTACACCTTC.

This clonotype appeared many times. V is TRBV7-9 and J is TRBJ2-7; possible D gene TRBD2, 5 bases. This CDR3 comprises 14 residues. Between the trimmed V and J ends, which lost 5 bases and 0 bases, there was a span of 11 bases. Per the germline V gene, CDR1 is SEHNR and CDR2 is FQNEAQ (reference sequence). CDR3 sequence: CASSPRTRSYEQYF. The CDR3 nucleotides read TGTGCCAGCAGCCCACGGACTCGCTCCTACGAGCAGTACTTC.

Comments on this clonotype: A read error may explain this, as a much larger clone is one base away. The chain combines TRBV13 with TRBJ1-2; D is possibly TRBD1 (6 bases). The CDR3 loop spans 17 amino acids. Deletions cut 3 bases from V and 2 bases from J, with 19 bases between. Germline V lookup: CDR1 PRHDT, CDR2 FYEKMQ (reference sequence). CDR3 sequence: CASSLAQGLTSNYGYTF. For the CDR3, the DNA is TGTGCCAGCAGCTTGGCACAGGGACTTACCAGCAACTATGGCTACACCTTC. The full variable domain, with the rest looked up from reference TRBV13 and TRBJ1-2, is AAGVIQSPRHLIKEKRETATLKCYPIPRHDTVYWYQQGPGQDPQFLISFYEKMQSDKGSIPDRFSAQQFSDYHSELNMSSLELGDSALYFCASSLAQGLTSNYGYTFGSGTRLTVV.